This TCR beta chain derives from a study of T cells after yellow fever vaccination. Using its own MiXCR run on the 5' RACE reads, TCRdb lists one record per CDR3 protein. Of over 200,000 distinct CDR3 sequences in the sample, roughly 6.3% are singletons; the top ten hold 0.85% to 1.2%. V was cut by 6 bases and J by 4 bases, with 10 bases left in between. CDR3 size: 13 residues. CDR1 and CDR2 (germline): WSHSY, SAAADI. The clonotype was recovered from a man aged 25-40 years who received the YFV17D yellow fever vaccine. Sequencing was performed on CD4+ T cells sorted from PBMCs, taken on the day of the yellow fever booster vaccination. The genes are TRBV10-2 and TRBJ2-1; D is possibly TRBD1 (6 bases). The CDR3 loop reads CASRPGQYNEQFF. The CDR3 DNA reads as TGCGCCAGCAGACCAGGACAGTACAATGAGCAGTTCTTC.